This TCR beta chain appears in the sequencing data of a study of blood T cell repertoires in COVID-19. Only in-frame clones appear in the TCRdb table, and some are missing; sequencing was by immunoSEQ multiplex PCR. The table lists some 390,000 clones, approximately 89% of them singletons. The germline V gene has CDR1 SGHDN and CDR2 FVKESK. The CDR3 sequence is 14 residues long. The V and J ends lost 3 bases and 7 bases respectively, with 10 bases between them. The sequenced sample was peripheral blood. The rearrangement joins TRBV14 to TRBJ1-6, with D tentatively TRBD1 (5 bases). The receptor comes from a woman aged 35 to 49 with COVID-19, enrolled during active disease. The CDR3 protein is CASSHRAWNSPLHF. For the CDR3, the DNA is TGTGCCAGCAGCCACAGGGCCTGGAATTCACCCCTCCACTTT. The variable domain in full, completed from reference TRBV14 and TRBJ1-6, reads EAGVTQFPSHSVIEKGQTVTLRCDPISGHDNLYWYRRVMGKEIKFLLHFVKESKQDESGMPNNRFLAERTGGTYSTLKVQPAELEDSGVYFCASSHRAWNSPLHFGNGTRLTVT.